The clone carrying this T cell receptor (beta chain) occurred once. What it recognizes is unknown. This CDR3 spans 17 amino acids. J was trimmed by 5 bases and V by 4 bases; bases with no gene match: 11. The germline CDR1 and CDR2 sequences are SGHRS and YFSETQ. The PCR ran on 60 Vbeta and 13 Jbeta primers. This table comes from immunoSEQ multiplex PCR, and its TCRdb copy is limited to in-frame clones, with some not included. In the table there are 150,000 to 200,000 clones, around 80% of which are singletons. The data are from a study of cytomegalovirus exposure and HLA in healthy donors. Regarding the study as a whole: In an earlier analysis, about 87% or about 30%: the productive usage of most TCR beta V segments. Later analysis reportedly placed an Asian-associated ancestry cluster below the approximately 700-donor mean in N-insertions.

The chain has TRBV5-1 and TRBJ2-3; 12 nucleotides match TRBD2. The TCR was taken from a woman in her sixties or seventies in good health and CMV-seropositive. Input material: PBMCs. The CDR3 is CASSTAASGGEKDTQYF. The CDR3 DNA is TGCGCCAGCAGCACCGCCGCTAGCGGGGGGGAGAAAGATACGCAGTATTTT.